This T cell receptor beta chain was obtained from a study of T-cell memory formation after mild COVID-19. Study-wide results and limits: Shrinking CD4+ clones resided mostly in CM and EM, and CD8+ ones in EMRA. CD4/CD8 balance characterized clones contracting day 15 to 85, and CD4+ skew characterized later expanders.

V lost 0 bases and J 5 bases, leaving 13 bases between the germline ends. This CDR3 spans 14 amino acids. CDR1 is DFQATT and CDR2 is SNEGSKA in the germline V gene (reference sequence). A 5'RACE reaction primed in the constant segment made cDNA libraries of TCR alpha and TCR beta, and these carried sample barcodes and UMIs. MiXCR was run by TCRdb on the 5' RACE reads, yielding one entry per CDR3 protein. This table holds some 130,000 distinct CDR3 sequences, around a sixth found once. In the case of this clonotype: Antigen: not known.

The sample was PBMCs or a T cell subset sorted from them (not recorded which). This receptor was taken from an adult woman who had mild COVID-19 (a few samples of this study predate the infection). Cell type and time point are not known. V gene TRBV20-1 combines with J gene TRBJ1-1, with D possibly being TRBD1 (5 bases). CDR3: CSARETGGDTEAFF. In DNA form, the CDR3 reads TGCAGTGCTAGAGAAACAGGCGGGGATACTGAAGCTTTCTTT.